What follows describes a single T cell receptor (beta chain). The CDR3 contains 16 residues. With 6 bases removed from V and 7 bases from J, the gap between germline ends came to 21 bases. Per the germline V gene, CDR1 is ENHRY and CDR2 is SYGVKD. The data are from a study of T cells in tumors after PD-1 blockade. Study summary: Either cemiplimab 350 mg every 2 weeks or pembrolizumab 200 mg every 3 weeks was given.

Measured with immunoSEQ multiplex PCR; TCRdb has only the in-frame clones, and not every one. The sample has about 20,000 clones, roughly 73% seen once. This TCR was sampled from a human donor with basal cell carcinoma. The genes are TRBV10-3 and TRBJ2-2; D is undetermined. This specimen consisted of PBMCs, obtained before anti-PD-1 treatment. The CDR3 reads CAIRPDRGRGGGELFF. The CDR3 bases are TGTGCCATCAGACCCGATAGAGGCCGAGGCGGCGGGGAGCTGTTTTTT.